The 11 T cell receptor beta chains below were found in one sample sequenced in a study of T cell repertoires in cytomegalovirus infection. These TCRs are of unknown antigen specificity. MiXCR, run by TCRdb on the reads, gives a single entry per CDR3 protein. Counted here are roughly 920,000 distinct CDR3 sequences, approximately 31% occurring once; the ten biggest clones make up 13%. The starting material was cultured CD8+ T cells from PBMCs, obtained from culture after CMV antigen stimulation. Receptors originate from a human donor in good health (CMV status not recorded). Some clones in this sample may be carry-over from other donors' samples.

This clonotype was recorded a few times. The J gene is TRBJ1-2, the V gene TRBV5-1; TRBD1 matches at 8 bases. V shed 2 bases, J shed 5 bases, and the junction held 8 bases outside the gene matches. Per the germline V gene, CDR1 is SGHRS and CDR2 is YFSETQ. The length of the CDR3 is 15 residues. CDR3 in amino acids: CASSFGQGGEYGYTF. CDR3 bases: TGCGCCAGCAGCTTTGGACAGGGAGGAGAATATGGCTACACCTTC. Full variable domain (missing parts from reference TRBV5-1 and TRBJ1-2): KAGVTQTPRYLIKTRGQQVTLSCSPISGHRSVSWYQQTPGQGLQFLFEYFSETQRNKGNFPGRFSGRQFSNSRSEMNVSTLELGDSALYLCASSFGQGGEYGYTFGSGTRLTVV.

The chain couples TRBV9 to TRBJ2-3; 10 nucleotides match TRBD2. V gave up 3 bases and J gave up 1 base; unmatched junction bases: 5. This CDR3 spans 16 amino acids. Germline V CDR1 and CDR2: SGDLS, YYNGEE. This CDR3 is CASSAAGTSGTDTQYF. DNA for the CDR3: TGTGCCAGCAGCGCCGCCGGGACTAGCGGCACAGATACGCAGTATTTT.

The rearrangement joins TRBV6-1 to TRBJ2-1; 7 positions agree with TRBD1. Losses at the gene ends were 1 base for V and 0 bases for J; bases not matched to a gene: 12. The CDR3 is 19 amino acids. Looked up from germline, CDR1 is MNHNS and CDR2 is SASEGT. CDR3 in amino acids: CASSEVGGVNYYSYNEQFF. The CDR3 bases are TGTGCCAGCAGTGAAGTAGGGGGCGTTAACTACTACTCCTACAATGAGCAGTTCTTC.

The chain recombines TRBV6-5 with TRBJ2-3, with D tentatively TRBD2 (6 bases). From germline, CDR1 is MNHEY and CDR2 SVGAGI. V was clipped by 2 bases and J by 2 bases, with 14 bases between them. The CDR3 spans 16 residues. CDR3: CASSYRPGLYTDTQYF. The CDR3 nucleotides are TGTGCCAGCAGTTACAGACCGGGACTCTACACAGATACGCAGTATTTT.

CDR3 in DNA: TGTGCCAGCAGTTACAACCCATCTTGGAATGAGCAGTTCTTC. It codes for CASSYNPSWNEQFF. The V and J genes are TRBV6-6 and TRBJ2-1; D ambiguous. Germline V CDR1 and CDR2: MNHNY, SVGAGI (reference sequence). Trimming took off 2 bases at V and 7 bases at J, with 12 bases between the two ends. This CDR3 has 14 residues.

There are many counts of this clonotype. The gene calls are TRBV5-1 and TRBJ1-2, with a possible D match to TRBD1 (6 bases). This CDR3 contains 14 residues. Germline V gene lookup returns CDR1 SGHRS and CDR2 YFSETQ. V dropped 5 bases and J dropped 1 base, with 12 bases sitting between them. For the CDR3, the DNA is TGCGCCAGCAGTCGGACAGATTTTAACTATGGCTACACCTTC. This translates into CASSRTDFNYGYTF.

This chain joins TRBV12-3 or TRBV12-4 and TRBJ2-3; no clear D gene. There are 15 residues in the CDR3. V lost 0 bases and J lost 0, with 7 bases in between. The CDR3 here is CASSLASPSTDTQYF. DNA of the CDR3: TGTGCCAGCAGTTTAGCCTCTCCGAGCACAGATACGCAGTATTTT.

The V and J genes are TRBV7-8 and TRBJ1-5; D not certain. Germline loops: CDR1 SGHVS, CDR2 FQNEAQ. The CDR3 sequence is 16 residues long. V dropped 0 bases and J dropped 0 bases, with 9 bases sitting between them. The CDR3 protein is CASSLARQNSNQPQHF. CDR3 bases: TGTGCCAGCAGCTTAGCGCGGCAAAATAGCAATCAGCCCCAGCATTTT.

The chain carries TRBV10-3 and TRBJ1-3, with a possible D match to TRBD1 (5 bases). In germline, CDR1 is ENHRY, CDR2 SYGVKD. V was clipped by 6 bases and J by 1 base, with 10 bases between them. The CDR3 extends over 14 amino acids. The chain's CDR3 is CAIRPTASGNTIYF. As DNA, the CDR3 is TGTGCCATCAGGCCGACAGCGTCTGGAAACACCATATATTTT.

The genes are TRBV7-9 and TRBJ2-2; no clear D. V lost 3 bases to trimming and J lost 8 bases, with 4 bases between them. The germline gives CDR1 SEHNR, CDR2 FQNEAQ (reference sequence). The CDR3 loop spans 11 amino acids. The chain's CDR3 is CASSFQGELFF. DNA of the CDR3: TGTGCCAGCAGCTTCCAGGGGGAGCTGTTTTTT.

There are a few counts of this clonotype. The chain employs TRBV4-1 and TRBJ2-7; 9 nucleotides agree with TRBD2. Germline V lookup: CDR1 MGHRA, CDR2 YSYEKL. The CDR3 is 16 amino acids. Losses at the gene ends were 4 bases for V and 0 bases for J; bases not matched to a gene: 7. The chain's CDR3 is CASSRAAGGDSYEQYF. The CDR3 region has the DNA TGCGCCAGCAGCCGGGCAGCGGGGGGCGACTCCTACGAGCAGTACTTC.